This TCR beta chain was recovered during a study of glioma-infiltrating T cells. Germline values: CDR1 SEHNR, CDR2 FQNEAQ (reference sequence). V was pared by 10 bases and J by 4 bases, with 10 bases between. The CDR3 spans 12 residues. This clonotype was counted between two and nine times. Antigen specificity is unknown. Using RNA template, CDR3s of TCR alpha and beta were amplified with iRepertoire arm-PCR. Tissue mRNA or PBMC total RNA, about 90-400 ng, went into one-step reverse transcription and amplification. TCRdb called the multiplex PCR reads again in MiXCR, with one record for every CDR3 protein. The top ten hold about 30% of the sample, which has around 120,000 distinct CDR3 sequences, 20% to 25% seen once. Findings and limits, study-wide: CDR3 overlap between tissue and blood was very small.

This receptor was identified in a human donor with low-grade glioma or glioblastoma, undergoing nonglioma brain surgery, or in good health (not recorded which). The rearrangement links TRBV7-9 to TRBJ2-2, with D possibly matching TRBD2 (6 bases). Sequenced material: glioma tissue, nonneoplastic brain tissue, or PBMCs (not recorded which). The CDR3 region has the DNA TGTGCCACCGGGGACTTCACCGGGGAGCTGTTTTTT. It specifies CATGDFTGELFF. The full variable domain, with the rest looked up from reference TRBV7-9 and TRBJ2-2, is DTGVSQNPRHKITKRGQNVTFRCDPISEHNRLYWYRQTLGQGPEFLTYFQNEAQLEKSRLLSDRFSAERPKGSFSTLEIQRTEQGDSAMYLCATGDFTGELFFGEGSRLTVL.